The 17 T cell receptor beta chains reported below all come from one sample, sequenced in a study of shared clonotypes between healthy human individuals (dated by TCRdb to 2020 to 2022). The library was prepared using the immunoSEQ multiplex PCR assay. Drawn from immuneACCESS, this table holds only the in-frame rearrangements with V and J called that TCRdb kept. Clones are partly lost; checked studies trace under half to an unresolved V gene and leave the rest unexplained. Within this sample are more than 2,000,000 clones, with more than 90% of them counted one time only. Jointly, the top ten make up about 0.13% of the sample. The sample was naive CD4+ T cells sorted from blood. This sample's cell subset or site label indicates: CD45RA+ positively selected. The receptors originated from a young man in good health.

The rearrangement links TRBV6-1 to TRBJ2-7; 8 bases line up with TRBD1. CDR1 is MNHNS, CDR2 SASEGT, per germline. CDR3 length equals 14 residues. V lost 0 bases and J lost 7; bases outside the gene matches: 5. The CDR3 is CASSEAQGAREQYF. CDR3 sequence (DNA): TGTGCCAGCAGTGAAGCTCAGGGGGCGCGGGAGCAGTACTTC.

With respect to this clone: Other nucleotide sequences in the sample specify the same CDR3. The chain couples TRBV7-2 to TRBJ2-7; TRBD1 is a possible D gene (6 bases). CDR1 and CDR2 from the germline V gene are SGHTA and FQGNSA. V was cut by 4 bases and J by 1 base, with 8 bases left in between. The CDR3 runs 13 residues. CDR3 DNA sequence: TGTGCCAGCAGCTCACAGGGATCCTACGAGCAGTACTTC. As protein: CASSSQGSYEQYF.

Details on this clone: Other nucleotide sequences in the sample specify the same CDR3. The V gene is TRBV19, the J gene TRBJ2-7; 9 nucleotides agree with TRBD1. This CDR3 spans 14 amino acids. Germline V gives CDR1 LNHDA, CDR2 SQIVND (reference sequence). V shed 4 bases, J shed 2 bases, and the junction held 3 bases outside the gene matches. The CDR3 bases are TGTGCCAGTAGTACAGGACAGGGGACCTACGAGCAGTACTTC. Translated, it gives CASSTGQGTYEQYF.

CDR3 loop: CASREVDRYYGYTF. The DNA for the CDR3 is TGTGCCAGCAGGGAAGTCGACAGATACTATGGCTACACCTTC. The chain has TRBV6-5 and TRBJ1-2; possibly TRBD1 for D (5 bases). Per the germline V gene, CDR1 is MNHEY and CDR2 is SVGAGI. The CDR3 runs 14 residues. The germline V and J ends were trimmed by 6 bases and 3 bases, with 14 bases remaining between them.

The chain has TRBV11-3 and TRBJ2-2; D assignment may be TRBD1 or TRBD2 (6 bases each). The V end was cut by 1 base, the J end by 6 bases, with 12 bases between. The CDR3 totals 15 residues. The germline CDR1 and CDR2 sequences are SGHNT and YENEEA. The CDR3 protein is CASSLVAGEAGELFF. The DNA of the CDR3 is TGTGCCAGCAGCTTAGTGGCAGGGGAGGCCGGGGAGCTGTTTTTT.

The V call is TRBV7-2, the J call TRBJ2-7, with a weak D call TRBD2 (6 bases). Germline assignment: CDR1 SGHTA and CDR2 FQGNSA. This CDR3 is built from 17 residues. Trimming pared 1 base from V and 1 base from J, leaving 17 bases between. The CDR3 sequence is CASSLDDNGRRSYEQYF. CDR3 bases: TGTGCCAGCAGCTTAGATGATAACGGGAGAAGGTCCTACGAGCAGTACTTC.

This clone was picked up one time. V gene TRBV4-1 combines with J gene TRBJ2-5; unclear D gene. The CDR3 consists of 15 residues. Germline-derived CDR1 and CDR2 are MGHRA and YSYEKL. The V gene lost 0 bases and the J gene lost 2 bases, with 10 bases spanning the gap. The CDR3 region has the DNA TGCGCCAGCAGCCAAGATAGGCCACAGCAAGAGACCCAGTACTTC. It yields the protein CASSQDRPQQETQYF.

This rearrangement joins TRBV28 to TRBJ2-6; TRBD1 aligns across 8 bases. CDR3 length: 17 residues. In germline, CDR1 is MDHEN, CDR2 SYDVKM. Germline trimming cut 7 bases from V and 0 bases from J; bases unmatched to any gene: 8. The CDR3 reads CASTSGTGRSGANVLTF. The CDR3 DNA is TGTGCCAGCACCTCGGGGACAGGTCGCTCTGGGGCCAACGTCCTGACTTTC.

The chain is built from TRBV28 and TRBJ2-7, with TRBD1 as a possible D gene (5 bases). Trimming stripped 6 bases from V and 2 bases from J, with 17 bases between. This CDR3 spans 15 amino acids. Germline V gene lookup returns CDR1 MDHEN and CDR2 SYDVKM. The DNA for the CDR3 is TGTGCCAGCAGAGCCCCCCCAGGGTCAGCCTACGAGCAGTACTTC. Translation gives CASRAPPGSAYEQYF. The complete variable domain, with remaining parts taken from reference TRBV28 and TRBJ2-7, reads DVKVTQSSRYLVKRTGEKVFLECVQDMDHENMFWYRQDPGLGLRLIYFSYDVKMKEKGDIPEGYSVSREKKERFSLILESASTNQTSMYLCASRAPPGSAYEQYFGPGTRLTVT.

The chain couples TRBV5-1 to TRBJ1-3; D unresolved. Germline CDR1 is SGHRS and CDR2 is YFSETQ. Trimming stripped 7 bases from V and 0 bases from J, with 23 bases between. The length of the CDR3 is 18 residues. CDR3 in DNA: TGCGCCAGCCCCACCCCGGTGATTCTAAGGGTCTCTGGAAACACCATATATTTT. It yields the protein CASPTPVILRVSGNTIYF.

In regard to this clone: The identical CDR3 is also encoded by other nucleotide sequences in the sample. The gene calls are TRBV18 and TRBJ2-5; 15 bases align to TRBD2. The CDR3 is 16 residues long. CDR1 is KGHSH and CDR2 is LQKENI in the germline V gene. The junction had 4 bases not matched to a gene; V was cut back by 3 bases and J by 5 bases. CDR3 DNA sequence: TGTGCCAGCTCACCCCCGGGACTAGCGGGGGGTGAGACCCAGTACTTC. This encodes CASSPPGLAGGETQYF.

This chain links TRBV6-6 with TRBJ1-4, with D perhaps TRBD1 (6 bases). This CDR3 spans 15 amino acids. Between the trimmed V and J ends, which lost 7 bases and 0 bases, there was a span of 12 bases. The germline V gene has CDR1 MNHNY and CDR2 SVGAGI (reference sequence). The CDR3 loop reads CASTQGFATNEKLFF. For the CDR3, the DNA is TGTGCCAGCACACAGGGATTTGCAACTAATGAAAAACTGTTTTTT.

This chain connects TRBV19 to TRBJ2-7; D gene ambiguous. The CDR3 runs to 14 residues. Germline V gene sequence: CDR1 LNHDA, CDR2 SQIVND (reference sequence). The V end was cut by 1 base, the J end by 4 bases, with 11 bases between. CDR3 loop: CASSIATESYEQYF. The CDR3 DNA follows: TGTGCCAGTAGTATAGCAACAGAGAGTTACGAGCAGTACTTC. Drawing the rest from reference TRBV19 and TRBJ2-7, the complete variable domain is DGGITQSPKYLFRKEGQNVTLSCEQNLNHDAMYWYRQDPGQGLRLIYYSQIVNDFQKGDIAEGYSVSREKKESFPLTVTSAQKNPTAFYLCASSIATESYEQYFGPGTRLTVT.

The chain couples TRBV7-6 to TRBJ2-7; D possibly uses TRBD1 or TRBD2 (5 bases each). Germline assignment: CDR1 SGHVS and CDR2 FNYEAQ. V dropped 5 bases and J dropped 4 bases, with 15 bases sitting between them. The CDR3 totals 14 residues. CDR3: CASSPEGSSYEQYF. In nucleotides, the CDR3 is TGTGCCAGCAGCCCAGAGGGGTCCTCGTACGAGCAGTACTTC.

This chain joins TRBV7-2 and TRBJ2-3, with D unresolved. Germline lookup yields CDR1 SGHTA and CDR2 FQGNSA. The CDR3 has 14 residues. Trimming cost V 1 base and J 2 bases, with 7 bases left between them. This CDR3 is CASSLELLTDTQYF. The CDR3 DNA reads as TGTGCCAGCAGCTTAGAACTACTCACAGATACGCAGTATTTT.

The rearrangement joins TRBV10-3 to TRBJ1-5; possible D gene TRBD1, 5 bases. Trimming took off 3 bases at V and 2 bases at J, with 11 bases between the two ends. The germline CDR1 and CDR2 sequences are ENHRY and SYGVKD. The CDR3 has 15 residues. CDR3 bases: TGTGCCATCAGTGATTGGCAGGGCGGCAATCAGCCCCAGCATTTT. Residues: CAISDWQGGNQPQHF.

The rearrangement joins TRBV13 to TRBJ2-2, with 7 bases matching TRBD2. The CDR3 runs to 15 residues. Trimming at V came to 5 bases and at J to 1 base, leaving 4 bases not matched to a gene. Germline V gives CDR1 PRHDT, CDR2 FYEKMQ (reference sequence). The CDR3 DNA follows: TGTGCCAGCAGCGACGGCGGGAGGAACACCGGGGAGCTGTTTTTT. Protein: CASSDGGRNTGELFF. The entire variable domain, with the rest obtained from reference TRBV13 and TRBJ2-2, is as follows: AAGVIQSPRHLIKEKRETATLKCYPIPRHDTVYWYQQGPGQDPQFLISFYEKMQSDKGSIPDRFSAQQFSDYHSELNMSSLELGDSALYFCASSDGGRNTGELFFGEGSRLTVL.